Listed here is a single T cell receptor beta chain. What it binds is unknown. In the same sample, other DNA sequences code for this CDR3. In germline, CDR1 is GTSNPN, CDR2 SVGIG (reference sequence). The length of the CDR3 is 14 residues. V was shortened by 1 base and J by 0 bases, with 4 bases between the two germline ends. In each case, RNA was isolated and then reverse transcribed into cDNA as the sequencing template. The table came from immunoSEQ multiplex PCR; TCRdb's copy has only in-frame clones and leaves some out. Among roughly 140,000 clones listed, around 55% were seen once. This specimen comes from a study of CD8+ T cells in alopecia areata. Study-wide results and limits: Higher clonality and more expanded CD8+ clones appeared in lesional than normal scalp.

The clonotype originates from a human donor with alopecia areata. The sequencing here drew on CD8+ T cells sorted from blood, taken at week 0. The J gene is TRBJ2-6, the V gene TRBV30; D remains ambiguous. The CDR3 spells CAWSAGSGANVLTF. CDR3 DNA: TGTGCCTGGAGTGCAGGCTCTGGGGCCAACGTCCTGACTTTC.